This TCR beta chain was sequenced for a study of shared clonotypes between healthy human individuals (TCRdb year 2020). Notes on the research overall: Three men and a couple of women, aged 18 to 49 years, made up the cohort. For each donor, CD4 naive and CD4 memory were each given three plates, CD8 naive was given two plates, and CD8 memory was given one plate. To estimate repertoire size and how much clonotypes are shared between individuals, the study performed deep sequencing of blood TCR repertoires from about five healthy adults. To increase sequencing depth and limit assay-specific biases, TCR repertoire library preparation and sequencing were carried out by different laboratories using diverse techniques. Between about 0.8 and 9 billion PBMCs per donor were obtained by leukapheresis.

Points on this clone: The antigen this receptor binds is unknown. Base qualities are not provided; no much larger clone lies one nucleotide away.

Using the deep immunoSEQ assay, multiplex PCR amplified TCR CDR3 regions from genomic DNA. Extracted genomic DNA from each cell subset was spread evenly across all wells of several immunoSEQ 96-well plates, with each plate serving as a replicate. For sorted subsets, approximately 210 ng of genomic DNA, equivalent to around 29,000 T cell genomes, went into each replicate PCR. The purified libraries were quantified using a Qubit 3.0 fluorometer, sized with a Bioanalyzer 2100, and then quantified again using the KAPA Library Quantification kit. A separate single-read 150-cycle Illumina NextSeq 550 flow cell was used to sequence each immunoSEQ 96-well plate. The authors' analysis ran thus. Because only junctional sequences without quality scores were contained in the immunoSEQ output, filtering matching that applied to full-length reads could not be performed. To assign V/J genes and CDR3, sequences were annotated using PyIR, a Python wrapper for IgBLAST v1.9, with IMGT germline references. Reads were removed for weak V/J assignments (E-value above 1e-6), missing CDR3, stop codons, out-of-frame junctions, or ambiguous translated residues. V3J clonotypes were defined by identical inferred V gene, J gene, and CDR3 amino acid sequence. The percentage overlap between two repertoires was calculated by dividing the number of shared unique clonotypes by the size of the smaller repertoire. Repertoire richness was assessed with RTK rarefaction, the Chao1 estimator, and Recon v2.1 estimates of unobserved clonotypes. Generation probabilities were computed with OLGA for all TCRbeta clonotypes obtained by the gDNA method from four donors. In its TCRdb copy, this immuneACCESS table keeps in-frame sequences only and misses some clones. Where compared with another copy, unresolved V genes explain less than half of these, and the others have no known cause. V and J calls plus clone size are reproduced from that table; the DNA served to infer D and trimming. The sample table shows about 2.3 million clones, and roughly 93% are seen once. The ten top clones hold under 0.45% of the sample.

The CDR1 and CDR2 encoded by the germline V gene are MNHNS and SASEGT. The CDR3, from cysteine to phenylalanine, totals 15 residues. The kept DNA is CDR3 alone, 45 bases in frame from the first base. V loses 4 bases, J loses 1 base, and the germline ends lie 13 bases apart. Healthy HIV-negative adults with no recently reported acute infections or vaccinations were included as donors. All donors were Caucasian adults living in Nashville, Tennessee, USA. CD4+ T cells were enriched by magnetic negative selection; naive cells were then positively selected on CD45RA, and the negative fraction formed the memory subset. After blood collection by leukapheresis, PBMCs were isolated using Ficoll-Histopaque density gradient centrifugation and then cryopreserved in the vapor phase of liquid nitrogen. Analytical flow cytometry was used to check the purity and quantity of every magnetically sorted T cell population. Genomic DNA was isolated from each sorted fraction and quantified by UV absorbance on a Nanodrop 2000c.

What the study reported, not specific to this receptor: Incomplete sequencing was indicated by rarefaction of sorted-subset datasets, despite the large sequencing depth. Based on pairwise subsampling, the degree of clonotype sharing among donors was expected to be affected by sequencing depth. Sampling was limited to blood, and TCR repertoires in tissue likely differ from TCR repertoires in blood. When several donors were compared, the shared fraction of clonotypes was about 5% for naive CD4, 3.5% for naive CD8, 2% to 2.5% for memory CD4, and approximately 0.4% for memory CD8. Estimated clonotype richness was generally larger for naive than for memory subsets. Because the study included only a small number of donors, the genetic and exposure-history diversity represented was limited. Clonotypes shared by all four sorted-subset donors showed higher generation probabilities than non-shared clonotypes.

The chain is assembled from TRBV6-1 and TRBJ2-5, with the identity of the D gene unclear. This TCR was sampled from a man between 18 and 29 years old in good health. Some clones in this sample may be carry-over from other donors' samples. Sequencing used naive CD4+ T cells from PBMCs. According to the study, the label for this sample's cell subset or site signals: CD45RA+ positively selected. CDR3 region: CASSVLGRSQETQYF. The nucleotides read TGTGCCAGCAGTGTCCTTGGGCGGAGCCAAGAGACCCAGTACTTC.